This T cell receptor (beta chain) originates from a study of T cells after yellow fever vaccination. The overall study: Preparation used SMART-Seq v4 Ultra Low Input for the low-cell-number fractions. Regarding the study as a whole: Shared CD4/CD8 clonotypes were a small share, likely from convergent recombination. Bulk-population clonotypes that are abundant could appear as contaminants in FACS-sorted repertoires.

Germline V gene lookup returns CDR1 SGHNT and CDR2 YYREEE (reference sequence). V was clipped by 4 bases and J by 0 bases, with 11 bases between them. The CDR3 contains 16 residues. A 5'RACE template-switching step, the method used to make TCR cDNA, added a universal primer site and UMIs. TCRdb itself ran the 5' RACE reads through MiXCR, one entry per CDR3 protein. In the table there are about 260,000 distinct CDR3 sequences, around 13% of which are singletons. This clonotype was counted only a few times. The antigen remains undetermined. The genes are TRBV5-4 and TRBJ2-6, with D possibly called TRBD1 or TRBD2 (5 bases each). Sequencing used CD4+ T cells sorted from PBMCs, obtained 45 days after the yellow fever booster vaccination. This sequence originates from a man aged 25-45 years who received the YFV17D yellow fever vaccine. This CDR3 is CASSHGTPSGANVLTF. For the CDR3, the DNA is TGTGCCAGCAGCCATGGGACCCCCTCTGGGGCCAACGTCCTGACTTTC. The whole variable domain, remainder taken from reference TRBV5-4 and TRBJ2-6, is ETGVTQSPTHLIKTRGQQVTLRCSSQSGHNTVSWYQQALGQGPQFIFQYYREEENGRGNFPPRFSGLQFPNYSSELNVNALELDDSALYLCASSHGTPSGANVLTFGAGSRLTVL.